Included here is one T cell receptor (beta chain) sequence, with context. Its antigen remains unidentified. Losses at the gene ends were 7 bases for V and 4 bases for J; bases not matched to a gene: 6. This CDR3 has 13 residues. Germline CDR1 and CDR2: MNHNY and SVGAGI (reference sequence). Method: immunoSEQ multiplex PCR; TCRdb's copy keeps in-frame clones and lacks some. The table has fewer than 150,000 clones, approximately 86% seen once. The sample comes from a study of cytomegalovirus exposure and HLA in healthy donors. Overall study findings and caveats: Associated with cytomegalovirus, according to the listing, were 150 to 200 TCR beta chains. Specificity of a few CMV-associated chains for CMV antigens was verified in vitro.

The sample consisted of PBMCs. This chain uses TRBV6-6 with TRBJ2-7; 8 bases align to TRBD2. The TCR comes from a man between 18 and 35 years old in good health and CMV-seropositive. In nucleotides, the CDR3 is TGTGCCAGCATGGCGGGGGGAACTTACGAGCAGTACTTC. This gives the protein CASMAGGTYEQYF.